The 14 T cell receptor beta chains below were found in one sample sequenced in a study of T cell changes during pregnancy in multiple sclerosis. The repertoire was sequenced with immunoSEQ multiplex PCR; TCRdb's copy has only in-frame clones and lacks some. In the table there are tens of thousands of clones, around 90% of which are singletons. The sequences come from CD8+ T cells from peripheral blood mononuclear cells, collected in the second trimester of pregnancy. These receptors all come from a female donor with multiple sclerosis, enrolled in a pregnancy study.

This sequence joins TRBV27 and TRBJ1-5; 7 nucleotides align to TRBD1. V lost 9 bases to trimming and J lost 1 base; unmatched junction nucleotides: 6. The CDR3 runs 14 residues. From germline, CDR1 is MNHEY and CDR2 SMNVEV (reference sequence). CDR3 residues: CASRQGLSNQPQHF. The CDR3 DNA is TGTGCCAGTCGACAGGGCCTAAGCAATCAGCCCCAGCATTTT.

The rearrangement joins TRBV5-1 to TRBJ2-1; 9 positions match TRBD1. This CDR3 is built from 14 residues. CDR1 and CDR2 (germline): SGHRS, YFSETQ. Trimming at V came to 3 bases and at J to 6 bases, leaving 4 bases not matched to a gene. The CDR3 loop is CASSWTGVGNEQFF. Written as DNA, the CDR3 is TGCGCCAGCAGCTGGACAGGGGTGGGCAATGAGCAGTTCTTC.

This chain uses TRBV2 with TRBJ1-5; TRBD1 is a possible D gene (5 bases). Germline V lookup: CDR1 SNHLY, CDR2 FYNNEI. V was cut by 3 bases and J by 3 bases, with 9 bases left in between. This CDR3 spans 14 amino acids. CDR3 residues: CASSDGGPNQPQHF. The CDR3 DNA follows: TGTGCCAGCAGTGACGGGGGACCCAATCAGCCCCAGCATTTT.

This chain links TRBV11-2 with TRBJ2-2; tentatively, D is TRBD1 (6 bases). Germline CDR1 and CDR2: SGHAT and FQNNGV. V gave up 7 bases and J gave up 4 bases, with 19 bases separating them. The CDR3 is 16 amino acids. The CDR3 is CASTDPGHELTGELFF. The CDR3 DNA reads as TGTGCCAGCACCGACCCGGGACACGAGCTCACCGGGGAGCTGTTTTTT.

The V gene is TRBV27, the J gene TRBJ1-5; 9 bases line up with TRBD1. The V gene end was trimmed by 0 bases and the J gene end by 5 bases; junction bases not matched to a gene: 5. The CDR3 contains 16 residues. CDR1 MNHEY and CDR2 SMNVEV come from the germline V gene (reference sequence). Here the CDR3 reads CASSLSWDRVDQPQHF. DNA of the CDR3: TGTGCCAGCAGTTTATCGTGGGACAGGGTCGATCAGCCCCAGCATTTT.

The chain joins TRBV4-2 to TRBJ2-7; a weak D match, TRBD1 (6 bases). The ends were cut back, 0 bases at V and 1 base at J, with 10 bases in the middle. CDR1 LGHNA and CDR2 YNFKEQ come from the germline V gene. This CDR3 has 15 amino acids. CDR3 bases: TGTGCCAGCAGCCAAGATCTTGGACAGTCCTACGAGCAGTACTTC. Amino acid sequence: CASSQDLGQSYEQYF.

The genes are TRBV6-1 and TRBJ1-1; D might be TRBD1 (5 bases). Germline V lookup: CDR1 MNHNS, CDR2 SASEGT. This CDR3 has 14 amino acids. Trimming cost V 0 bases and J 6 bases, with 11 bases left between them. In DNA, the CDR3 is TGTGCCAGCAGTGAAGCTTGGGGGGATCCTGAAGCTTTCTTT. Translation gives CASSEAWGDPEAFF.

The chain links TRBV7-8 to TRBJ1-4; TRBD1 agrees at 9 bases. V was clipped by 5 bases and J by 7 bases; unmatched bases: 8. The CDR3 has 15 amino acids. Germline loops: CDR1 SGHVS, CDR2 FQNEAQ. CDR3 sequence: CASSPQQGALEKLFF. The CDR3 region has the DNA TGTGCCAGCAGCCCCCAACAGGGGGCGCTTGAAAAACTGTTTTTT.

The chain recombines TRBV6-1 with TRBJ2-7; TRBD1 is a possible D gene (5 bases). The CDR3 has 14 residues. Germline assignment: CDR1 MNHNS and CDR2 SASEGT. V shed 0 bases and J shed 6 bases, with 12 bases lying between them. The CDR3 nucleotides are TGTGCCAGCAGTGAAGCCTGGGGCGGCGGCGAGCAGTACTTC. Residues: CASSEAWGGGEQYF.

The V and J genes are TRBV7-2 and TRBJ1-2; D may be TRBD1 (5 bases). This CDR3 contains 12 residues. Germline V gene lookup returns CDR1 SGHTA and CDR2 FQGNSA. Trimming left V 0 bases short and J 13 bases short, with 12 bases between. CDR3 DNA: TGTGCCAGCAGCTTAGCACAGGAGGGCGTCACCTTC. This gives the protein CASSLAQEGVTF.

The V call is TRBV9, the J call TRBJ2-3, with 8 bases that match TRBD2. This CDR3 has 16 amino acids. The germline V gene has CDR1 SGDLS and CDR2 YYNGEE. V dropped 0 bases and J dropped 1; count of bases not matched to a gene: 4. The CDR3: CASSVEAGGGTDTQYF. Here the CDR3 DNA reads TGTGCCAGCAGCGTAGAGGCGGGGGGCGGCACAGATACGCAGTATTTT.

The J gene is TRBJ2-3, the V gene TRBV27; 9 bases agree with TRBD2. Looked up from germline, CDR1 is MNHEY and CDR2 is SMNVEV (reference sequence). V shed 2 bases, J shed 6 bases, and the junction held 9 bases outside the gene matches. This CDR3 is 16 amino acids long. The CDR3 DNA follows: TGTGCCAGCAGTTTAGAGGGCGGGGGGGCCAGGGATACGCAGTATTTT. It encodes CASSLEGGGARDTQYF.

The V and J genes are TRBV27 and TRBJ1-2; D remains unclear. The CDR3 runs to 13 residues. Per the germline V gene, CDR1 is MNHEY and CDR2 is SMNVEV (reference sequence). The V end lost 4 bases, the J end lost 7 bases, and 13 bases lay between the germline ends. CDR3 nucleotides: TGTGCCAGCAGTTCGGGAACGTTCGGTGGCTACACCTTC. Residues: CASSSGTFGGYTF.

The chain's CDR3 is CASSLGSLAPPQETQYF. CDR3 nucleotide sequence: TGTGCCAGCAGCTTAGGATCTCTAGCGCCACCTCAAGAGACCCAGTACTTC. The chain uses TRBV11-2 and TRBJ2-5; D is perhaps TRBD2 (6 bases). The V gene's germline CDR1 is SGHAT and CDR2 FQNNGV. This CDR3 comprises 17 residues. V was trimmed by 1 base and J by 2 bases, leaving 17 bases between them.